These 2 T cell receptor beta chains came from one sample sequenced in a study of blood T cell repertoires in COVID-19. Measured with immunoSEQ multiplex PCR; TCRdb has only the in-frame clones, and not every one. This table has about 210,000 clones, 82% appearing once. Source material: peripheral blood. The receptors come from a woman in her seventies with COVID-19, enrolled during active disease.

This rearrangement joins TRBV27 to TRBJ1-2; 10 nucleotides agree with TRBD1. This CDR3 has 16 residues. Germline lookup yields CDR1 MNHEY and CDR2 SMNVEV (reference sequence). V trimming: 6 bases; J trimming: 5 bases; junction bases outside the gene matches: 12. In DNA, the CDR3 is TGTGCCAGCAGGGCGGTCGTTGGGACAGGGGTTTATGGCTACACCTTC. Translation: CASRAVVGTGVYGYTF.

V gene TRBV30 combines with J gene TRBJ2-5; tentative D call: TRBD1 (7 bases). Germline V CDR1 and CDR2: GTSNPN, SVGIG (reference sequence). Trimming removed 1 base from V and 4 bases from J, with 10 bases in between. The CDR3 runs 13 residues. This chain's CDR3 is CAWSGGTVETQYF. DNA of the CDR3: TGTGCCTGGAGTGGCGGGACAGTAGAGACCCAGTACTTC.